The 5 T cell receptor beta chains in this list originate from one sample, sequenced in a study of graft-versus-host responses after intestinal transplantation. Some clones are missing from TCRdb's copy, which holds only in-frame ones; the method was immunoSEQ multiplex PCR. The sample has 21,000 or so clones, around three fifths seen once. The sample was alloreactive CD4+ T cells from a mixed lymphocyte reaction culture, taken before intestinal transplant. Documented subset: CFSE-low proliferating T cells sorted from approximately 6-day pre-transplant mixed lymphocyte reaction (GvH or HvG direction). The receptors shown here come from a human patient who received an intestinal transplant.

CDR3 region: CASSLGRAGRGTDTQYF. CDR3 nucleotides: TGTGCCAGCAGCTTAGGGCGGGCGGGGCGAGGAACAGATACGCAGTATTTT. This rearrangement joins TRBV7-9 to TRBJ2-3; tentative D call: TRBD2 (6 bases). This CDR3 has 17 residues. Per germline, CDR1 SEHNR and CDR2 FQNEAQ (reference sequence). Trimming stripped 1 base from V and 3 bases from J, with 17 bases between.

This clone was found a few times. Germline and junction disagree at one end, which may indicate a read error. The chain recombines TRBV5-4 with TRBJ1-2; TRBD1 matches at 7 bases. This CDR3 contains 13 residues. CDR1 and CDR2 (germline): SGHNT, YYREEE (reference sequence). The CDR3 reads CASSQEWTGGYTF. Written as DNA, the CDR3 is TGCGCCAGCAGCCAAGAATGGACAGGCGGCTACACCTTC. Together with reference TRBV5-4 and TRBJ1-2, the CDR3 gives the full variable domain: ETGVTQSPTHLIKTRGQQVTLRCSSQSGHNTVSWYQQALGQGPQFIFQYYREEENGRGNFPPRFSGLQFPNYSSELNVNALELDDSALYLCASSQEWTGGYTFGSGTRLTVV.

The chain carries TRBV6-5 and TRBJ2-7; D is perhaps TRBD2 (6 bases). V lost 6 bases to trimming and J lost 1 base, with 16 bases between them. The length of the CDR3 is 15 residues. Germline assignment: CDR1 MNHEY and CDR2 SVGAGI. The CDR3 DNA follows: TGTGCCAGCAGGGACGAGGGACTGCCGTCCTACGAGCAGTACTTC. This codes for CASRDEGLPSYEQYF.

This clone has just one count. This sequence joins TRBV7-2 and TRBJ2-5; D might be TRBD2 (6 bases). The CDR3 sequence is 16 residues long. With 2 bases removed from V and 5 bases from J, the gap between germline ends came to 18 bases. The germline gives CDR1 SGHTA, CDR2 FQGNSA. The CDR3 bases are TGTGCCAGCAGCTTAACAACTGTGAGGAGGGTGGAGACCCAGTACTTC. Translating it yields CASSLTTVRRVETQYF.

This chain links TRBV28 with TRBJ2-1, with 7 bases identical to TRBD1. This CDR3 comprises 12 residues. The V and J ends lost 5 bases and 14 bases, in that order; junction bases with no gene match: 9. Germline V gene data show CDR1 as MDHEN and CDR2 as SYDVKM. CDR3 nucleotide sequence: TGTGCCAGCAGTAGGCCGGGACAGCAAAAGTTCTTC. As protein: CASSRPGQQKFF.